This T cell receptor (beta chain) is from a study of T cell clonality in common variable immunodeficiency. This clone was seen many times. The target antigen is unknown. The missing CDR3 end, 3 residues past where the read stops, is filled in from the germline J gene. The V gene lost 5 bases and the J gene lost 0 bases, with 12 bases spanning the gap. The germline V gene encodes CDR1 SQVTM and CDR2 ANQGSEA. There are 14 residues in the CDR3. Study findings and constraints: Compared with controls, CVID subjects had fewer shared TCRbeta clones. In common variable immunodeficiency, TCR beta chains reportedly carried fewer deletions and N-nucleotide insertions.

Sequencing input was equivalent genomic DNA from CVID and controls. Using immunoSEQ multiplex PCR, the repertoire was profiled, and TCRdb retains in-frame clones only, with some absent. The counts give 15,000 to 20,000 clones, none of them seen only once; 6% to 8.5% is held by the top ten. The chain has TRBV29-1 and TRBJ2-3, with D uncertain. The specimen sequenced was peripheral blood mononuclear cells. The sequence was collected from a human donor with common variable immunodeficiency. This CDR3 is CSVPDMPSTDTQYF. CDR3 DNA, as far as it was read: TGCAGCGTTCCCGACATGCCTAGCACAGATACG.